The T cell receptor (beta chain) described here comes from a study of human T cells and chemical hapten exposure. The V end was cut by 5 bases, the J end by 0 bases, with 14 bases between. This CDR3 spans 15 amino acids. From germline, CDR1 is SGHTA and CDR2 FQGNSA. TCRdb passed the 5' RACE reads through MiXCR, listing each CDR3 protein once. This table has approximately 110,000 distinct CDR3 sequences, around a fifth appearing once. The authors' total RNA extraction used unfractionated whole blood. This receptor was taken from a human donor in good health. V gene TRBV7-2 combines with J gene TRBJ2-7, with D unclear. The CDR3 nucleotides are TGTGCCAGCAGCCCCTCCTCGGCAGCCTCCTACGAGCAGTACTTC. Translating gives CASSPSSAASYEQYF.